This T cell receptor (beta chain) was sequenced during a study of immune cell composition in non-small cell lung cancer. This table comes from immunoSEQ multiplex PCR, and its TCRdb copy is limited to in-frame clones, with some not included. The table lists 2,500 or so clones, roughly four fifths of them singletons. Study conclusions and caveats: Shared sequences between tumour-reactive and dominant in vivo clones were not proven. Clones >0.5% enriched in tumour were rarer in adenocarcinoma (33%) than squamous (about 80%). Adenocarcinomas with higher top tumour-associated clone frequency had more reactive TILs.

This CDR3 contains 14 residues. Germline CDR1 is SGHRS and CDR2 is YFSETQ. V lost 0 bases to trimming and J lost 2 bases, with 9 bases between them. Normal lung sampling was at least 3 cm from the tumour, as distant as possible. A note on this clone: Its antigen remains unknown.

Sequences were obtained from non-adjacent lung tissue. This chain links TRBV5-1 with TRBJ2-7, with D possibly TRBD1 on 6 matching bases. The TCR was taken from a human donor with non-small cell lung cancer. The CDR3 DNA is TGCGCCAGCAGCTTGGATCAGGGGCCCTACGAGCAGTACTTC. It yields the protein CASSLDQGPYEQYF.